This T cell receptor (beta chain) was sequenced for a study of blood T cells in healthy people across ages. This clonotype was observed a few times. Its antigen remains unidentified. Primers used in a second PCR of roughly 7 to 12 cycles were a sample-barcoded 5' primer and a J-beta primer mix. TCRdb independently ran MiXCR on the 5' RACE reads; one entry per CDR3 protein. The sample contains hundreds of thousands of distinct CDR3 sequences, around 25% of which appear only once. Study-level findings and limits: Diversity figures based on one million T cells were deemed too low. Percentage of naive T cells showed a strong correlation with TCR beta diversity. Age showed a roughly linear inverse relationship with TCR beta diversity per million T cells.

The CDR3 contains 15 residues. Germline V gene lookup returns CDR1 MNHNY and CDR2 SVGAGI (reference sequence). V lost 10 bases to trimming and J lost 0 bases; unmatched junction nucleotides: 10. Samples each had at least 6 micrograms of total RNA extracted. The data were also submitted as part of a second study, on T cells of mothers and their children.

Material: blood. The chain links TRBV6-6 to TRBJ2-3, with 7 bases fitting TRBD2. This receptor was taken from a boy under 18 in good health. This CDR3 reads CATQRDGRSTDTQYF. The CDR3 nucleotides read TGTGCCACCCAGCGCGACGGGAGGAGCACAGATACGCAGTATTTT.